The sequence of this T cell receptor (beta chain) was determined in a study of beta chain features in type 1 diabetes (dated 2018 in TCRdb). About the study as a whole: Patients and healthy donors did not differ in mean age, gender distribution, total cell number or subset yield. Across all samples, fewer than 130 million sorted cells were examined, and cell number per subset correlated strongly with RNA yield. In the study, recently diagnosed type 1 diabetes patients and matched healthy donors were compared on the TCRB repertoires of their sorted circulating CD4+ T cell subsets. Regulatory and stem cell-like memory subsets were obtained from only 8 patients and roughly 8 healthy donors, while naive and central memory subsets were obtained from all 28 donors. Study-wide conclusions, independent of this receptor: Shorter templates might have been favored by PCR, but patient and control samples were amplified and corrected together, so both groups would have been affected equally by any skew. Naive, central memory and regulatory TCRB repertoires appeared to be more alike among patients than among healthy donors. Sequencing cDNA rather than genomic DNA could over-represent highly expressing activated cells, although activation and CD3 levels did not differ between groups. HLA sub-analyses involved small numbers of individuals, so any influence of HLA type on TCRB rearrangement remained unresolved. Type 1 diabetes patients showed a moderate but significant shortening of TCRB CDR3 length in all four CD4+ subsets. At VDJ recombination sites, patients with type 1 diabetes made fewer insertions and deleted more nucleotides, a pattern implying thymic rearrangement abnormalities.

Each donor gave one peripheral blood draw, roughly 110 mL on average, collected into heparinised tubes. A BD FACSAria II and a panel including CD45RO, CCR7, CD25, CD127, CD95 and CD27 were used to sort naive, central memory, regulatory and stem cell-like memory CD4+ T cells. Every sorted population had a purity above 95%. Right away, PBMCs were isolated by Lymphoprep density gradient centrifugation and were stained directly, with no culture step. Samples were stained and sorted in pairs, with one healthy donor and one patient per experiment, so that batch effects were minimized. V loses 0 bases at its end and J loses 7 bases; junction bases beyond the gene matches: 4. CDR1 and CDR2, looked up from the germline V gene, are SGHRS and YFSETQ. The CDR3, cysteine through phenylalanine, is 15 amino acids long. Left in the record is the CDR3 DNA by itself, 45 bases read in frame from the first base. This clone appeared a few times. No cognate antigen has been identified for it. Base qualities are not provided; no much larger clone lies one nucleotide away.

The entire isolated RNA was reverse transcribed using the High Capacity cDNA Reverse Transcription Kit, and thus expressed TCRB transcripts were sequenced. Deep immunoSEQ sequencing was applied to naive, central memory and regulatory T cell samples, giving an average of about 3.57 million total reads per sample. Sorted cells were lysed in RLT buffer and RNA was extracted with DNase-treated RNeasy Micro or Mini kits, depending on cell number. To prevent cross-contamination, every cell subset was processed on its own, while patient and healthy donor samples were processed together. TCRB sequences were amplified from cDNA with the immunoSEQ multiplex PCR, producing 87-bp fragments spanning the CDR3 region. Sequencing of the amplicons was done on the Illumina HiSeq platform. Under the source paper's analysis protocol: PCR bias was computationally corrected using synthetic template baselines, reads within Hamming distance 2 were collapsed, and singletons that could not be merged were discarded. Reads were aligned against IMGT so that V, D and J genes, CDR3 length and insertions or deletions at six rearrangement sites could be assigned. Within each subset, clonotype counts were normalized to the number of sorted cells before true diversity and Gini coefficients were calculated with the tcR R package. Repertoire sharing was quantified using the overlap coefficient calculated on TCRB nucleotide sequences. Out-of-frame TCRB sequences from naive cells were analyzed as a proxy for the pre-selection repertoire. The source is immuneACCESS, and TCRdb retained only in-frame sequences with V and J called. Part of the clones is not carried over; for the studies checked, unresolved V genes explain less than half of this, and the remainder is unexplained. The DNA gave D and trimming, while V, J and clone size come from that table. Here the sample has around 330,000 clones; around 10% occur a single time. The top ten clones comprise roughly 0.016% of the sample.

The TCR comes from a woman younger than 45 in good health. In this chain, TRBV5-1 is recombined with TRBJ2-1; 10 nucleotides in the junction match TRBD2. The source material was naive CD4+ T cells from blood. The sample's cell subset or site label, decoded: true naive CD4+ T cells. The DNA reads TGCGCCAGCAGCTTGGCTAGCGGGAGTGATAATGAGCAGTTCTTC. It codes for CASSLASGSDNEQFF.